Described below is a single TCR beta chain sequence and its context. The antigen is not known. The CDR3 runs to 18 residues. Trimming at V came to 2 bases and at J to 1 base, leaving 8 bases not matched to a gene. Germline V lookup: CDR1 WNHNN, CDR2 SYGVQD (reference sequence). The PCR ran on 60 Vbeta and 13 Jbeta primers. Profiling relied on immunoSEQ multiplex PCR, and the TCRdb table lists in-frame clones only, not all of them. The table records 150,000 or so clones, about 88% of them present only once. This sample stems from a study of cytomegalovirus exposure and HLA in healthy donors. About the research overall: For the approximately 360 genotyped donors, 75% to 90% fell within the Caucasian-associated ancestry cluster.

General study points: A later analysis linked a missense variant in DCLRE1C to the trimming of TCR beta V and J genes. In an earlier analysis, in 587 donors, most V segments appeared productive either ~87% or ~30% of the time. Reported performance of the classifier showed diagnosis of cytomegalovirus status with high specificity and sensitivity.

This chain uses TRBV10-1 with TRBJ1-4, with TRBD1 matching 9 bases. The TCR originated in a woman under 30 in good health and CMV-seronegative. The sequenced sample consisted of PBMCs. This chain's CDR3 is CASSETPRDRETNEKLFF. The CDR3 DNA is TGCGCCAGCAGTGAGACCCCCCGGGACAGGGAAACTAATGAAAAACTGTTTTTT.